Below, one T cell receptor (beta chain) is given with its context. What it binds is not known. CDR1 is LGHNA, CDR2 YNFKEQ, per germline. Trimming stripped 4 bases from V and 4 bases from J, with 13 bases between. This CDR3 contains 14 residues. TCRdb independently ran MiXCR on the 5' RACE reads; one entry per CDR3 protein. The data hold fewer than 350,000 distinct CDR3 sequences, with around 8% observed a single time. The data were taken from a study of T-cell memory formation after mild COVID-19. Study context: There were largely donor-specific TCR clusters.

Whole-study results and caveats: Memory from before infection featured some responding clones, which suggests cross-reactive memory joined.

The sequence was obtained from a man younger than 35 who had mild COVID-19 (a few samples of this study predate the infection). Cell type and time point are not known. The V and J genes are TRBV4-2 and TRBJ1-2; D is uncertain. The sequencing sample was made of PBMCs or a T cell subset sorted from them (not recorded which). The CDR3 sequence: CASSPSWQFYGYTF. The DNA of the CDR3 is TGTGCCAGCAGCCCTTCGTGGCAGTTCTATGGCTACACCTTC.